These T cell receptor beta chains were read from a single sample in a study of T cells after yellow fever vaccination. TCRdb used MiXCR to reprocess the 5' RACE reads, holding one entry per CDR3 protein. This table holds around 550,000 distinct CDR3 sequences, roughly 21% found once. Material: PBMCs, obtained 15 days after the yellow fever booster vaccination. These receptors came from a man aged 25 to 40 who received the YFV17D yellow fever vaccine. The CDR3 runs from the conserved cysteine through the conserved F or W. The order of the fields is V gene, J gene, D gene, clone size, CDR3 DNA, CDR3 protein. The D gene is left open where the match is weak. Where a row states a size, it is once, few, many or the class of an expanded clone; other rows omit it.

V: TRBV11-2; J: TRBJ2-5; D: TRBD2; size: NA; DNA: TGTGCCAGCAGCTTTCCCCGACTAGCGGGAGGGCTGCAAGAGACCCAGTACTTC; CDR3: CASSFPRLAGGLQETQYF
V: TRBV4-3; J: TRBJ1-2; D: NA; size: few; DNA: TGCGCCAGCAGCCAAGAAATGGGAAACTATGGCTACACCTTC; CDR3: CASSQEMGNYGYTF
V: TRBV6-4; J: TRBJ2-3; D: NA; size: NA; DNA: TGTGCCAGCAGTGACTCGATCGGTCTAGCTGATACGCAGTATTTT; CDR3: CASSDSIGLADTQYF
V: TRBV5-1; J: TRBJ2-3; D: TRBD2; size: NA; DNA: TGCGCCAGCAGCTCGGGTAGCGGGAGGGGAGATACGCAGTATTTT; CDR3: CASSSGSGRGDTQYF
V: TRBV27; J: TRBJ2-3; D: TRBD2; size: many; DNA: TGTGCCAGCAGTTCGACTAGCGGGAGGGCCAGCCCCCGCCCGCAGTATTTT; CDR3: CASSSTSGRASPRPQYF
V: TRBV24-1; J: TRBJ2-2; D: NA; size: NA; DNA: TGTGCCACCAGTGAAGAGTACTTGGTTGGGGAGCTGTTTTTT; CDR3: CATSEEYLVGELFF
V: TRBV7-2; J: TRBJ1-2; D: NA; size: few; DNA: TGTGCCAGCAGCTTAGTGACCAGGGCTGACTATGGCTACACCTTC; CDR3: CASSLVTRADYGYTF
V: TRBV5-1; J: TRBJ2-7; D: TRBD1; size: NA; DNA: TGCGCCAGCACCGCCGGGACAGAAAACTACGAGCAGTACTTC; CDR3: CASTAGTENYEQYF
V: TRBV27; J: TRBJ1-1; D: NA; size: NA; DNA: TGTGCCAGCAGTTCCTCGGAGGTGAACACTGAAGCTTTCTTT; CDR3: CASSSSEVNTEAFF
V: TRBV6-2/TRBV6-3; J: TRBJ1-1; D: NA; size: NA; DNA: TGTGCCAGCAGTATCGTTGTGAACACTGAAGCTTTCTTT; CDR3: CASSIVVNTEAFF
V: TRBV9; J: TRBJ2-7; D: NA; size: NA; DNA: TGTGCCAGCAGCCGTCAAGAGGTATCCTACGAGCAGTACTTC; CDR3: CASSRQEVSYEQYF
V: TRBV18; J: TRBJ2-1; D: TRBD2; size: few; DNA: TGTGCCAGCTCACCAAGCCTGGGGCTAGCGGGAGAGGATGAGCAGTTCTTC; CDR3: CASSPSLGLAGEDEQFF
V: TRBV7-2; J: TRBJ2-7; D: TRBD2; size: few; DNA: TGTGCCAGCAGCTTAACTTTGAATAGCGGGGGTACCTACGAGCAGTACTTC; CDR3: CASSLTLNSGGTYEQYF
V: TRBV7-3; J: TRBJ2-3; D: NA; size: NA; DNA: TGTGCCAGCAGCCCGAGCCCTACAAACACAGATACGCAGTATTTT; CDR3: CASSPSPTNTDTQYF
V: TRBV19; J: TRBJ1-1; D: NA; size: NA; DNA: TGTGCCAGTAGTATTGCAGCTAACACTGAAGCTTTCTTT; CDR3: CASSIAANTEAFF